This is a list of T cell receptor beta chains from one sample in a study of blood T cell repertoires in COVID-19. Sequencing used immunoSEQ multiplex PCR; TCRdb keeps in-frame clones, though not all of them. The table has 210,000 or so clones, roughly 84% seen once; the top ten hold 5% to 7.5%. The sample consisted of peripheral blood. Source of these receptors: a woman in her thirties or forties who had recovered from COVID-19. Each CDR3 is given with its conserved first and last residue. A D gene is named only where the DNA matches it firmly. Size tells how often a clone was seen (once, few, many) or the class of an expanded clone, and some rows leave it out.

v_gene	abundance	j_gene	len	d_gene	CDR3aa	CDR3nt
TRBV6-4	-	TRBJ2-1	13	-	CASSPPRGNEQFF	TGTGCCAGCAGTCCCCCACGGGGCAATGAGCAGTTCTTC
TRBV19	many	TRBJ1-5	15	-	CATQTESPGNQPQHF	TGTGCCACCCAGACAGAATCACCAGGCAATCAGCCCCAGCATTTT
TRBV5-1	-	TRBJ2-7	13	-	CASSSERVDEQYF	TGCGCCAGCAGCTCCGAACGGGTAGACGAGCAGTACTTC
TRBV11-2	-	TRBJ2-3	15	-	CASSLSSQDTDTQYF	TGTGCCAGCAGCTTATCGAGCCAGGACACAGATACGCAGTATTTT
TRBV27	-	TRBJ2-5	16	-	CASSLWAGPPQETQYF	TGTGCCAGCAGTTTATGGGCGGGACCACCCCAAGAGACCCAGTACTTC
TRBV5-1	-	TRBJ2-7	16	-	CASSPNPGTEGHEQYF	TGCGCCAGCAGCCCGAACCCCGGGACGGAGGGTCACGAGCAGTACTTC
TRBV2	once	TRBJ2-7	14	TRBD1	CASRNTNALTGTYF	TGTGCCAGCAGAAACACTAACGCCTTGACAGGGACGTACTTC
TRBV11-1	-	TRBJ2-7	15	TRBD2	CASSQKLAGVYEQYF	TGTGCCAGCAGCCAAAAACTAGCGGGAGTCTACGAGCAGTACTTC
TRBV29-1	-	TRBJ1-1	15	-	CSVDHYLGVNTEAFF	TGCAGCGTTGACCATTACTTAGGGGTGAACACTGAAGCTTTCTTT
TRBV2	-	TRBJ1-5	15	-	CASKGESGGNQPQHF	TGTGCCAGCAAGGGGGAGTCAGGGGGCAATCAGCCCCAGCATTTT
TRBV2	-	TRBJ2-1	14	-	CASSRELRGTEQFF	TGTGCCAGCAGTCGGGAACTACGGGGTACGGAGCAGTTCTTC
TRBV27	-	TRBJ1-2	14	-	CASSLAGYGYGYTF	TGTGCCAGCAGTTTAGCAGGGTATGGGTATGGCTACACCTTC
TRBV6-2/TRBV6-3	-	TRBJ1-5	16	-	CASSYGGEGINQPQHF	TGTGCCAGCAGTTACGGAGGAGAGGGTATCAATCAGCCCCAGCATTTT
TRBV5-6	-	TRBJ2-3	15	TRBD1	CASSLRDRPAGTQYF	TGTGCCAGCAGCCTACGGGACAGGCCGGCCGGGACGCAGTATTTT
TRBV7-6	-	TRBJ2-5	16	TRBD1	CASSYRPRDRQETQYF	TGTGCCAGCAGCTATAGGCCACGGGACAGACAAGAGACCCAGTACTTC
TRBV18	-	TRBJ1-6	14	TRBD1	CASSPGQGGSPLHF	TGTGCCAGCTCACCCGGACAGGGAGGCTCACCCCTCCACTTT
TRBV6-5	-	TRBJ2-1	14	-	CASSERVYYNEQFF	TGTGCCAGCAGCGAGCGGGTCTACTACAATGAGCAGTTCTTC
TRBV18	-	TRBJ2-1	14	TRBD2	CASRTSGSSDEQFF	TGTGCCAGCCGGACTAGCGGGAGTTCGGATGAGCAGTTCTTC
TRBV19	-	TRBJ2-7	15	TRBD2	CASSMYSGSGYEQYF	TGTGCCAGTAGTATGTATAGCGGGAGCGGGTACGAGCAGTACTTC
TRBV12-3/TRBV12-4	once	TRBJ2-1	12	-	CASSLAANEQFF	TGTGCCAGCAGTTTAGCGGCCAATGAGCAGTTCTTC
TRBV7-8	-	TRBJ1-1	14	-	CASSLGDSHTEAFF	TGTGCCAGCAGCTTAGGTGACAGTCACACTGAAGCTTTCTTT
TRBV6-2/TRBV6-3	-	TRBJ2-3	15	TRBD2	CASSPLAGVSDTQYF	TGTGCCAGCAGCCCACTAGCGGGAGTAAGTGATACGCAGTATTTT
TRBV30	-	TRBJ1-5	13	TRBD1	CAWNRDRNQPQHF	TGTGCCTGGAACCGGGACAGGAATCAGCCCCAGCATTTT
TRBV11-2	-	TRBJ2-1	15	TRBD2	CASSLDNGLAHEQFF	TGTGCCAGCAGCTTAGATAACGGACTAGCTCATGAGCAGTTCTTC
TRBV3-1/TRBV3-2	-	TRBJ1-1	14	TRBD1	CASSQEDRGTEAFF	TGTGCCAGCAGCCAAGAAGACAGGGGAACTGAAGCTTTCTTT
TRBV20-1	-	TRBJ1-2	12	-	CSASRQGYGYTF	TGCAGTGCTAGTCGTCAGGGGTATGGCTACACCTTC
TRBV6-1	-	TRBJ1-2	15	TRBD1	CASSDPRTGNYGYTF	TGTGCCAGCAGTGACCCAAGGACAGGGAACTATGGCTACACCTTC
TRBV29-1	-	TRBJ2-1	12	-	CSVRQGYNEQFF	TGCAGCGTTAGGCAGGGATACAATGAGCAGTTCTTC
TRBV7-9	once	TRBJ1-3	16	-	CASSSLSGQSGNTIYF	TGTGCCAGCAGCTCCCTTTCAGGGCAATCTGGAAACACCATATATTTT
TRBV6-5	-	TRBJ1-1	15	-	CASSYGDRLNTEAFF	TGTGCCAGCAGTTACGGTGACAGGTTGAACACTGAAGCTTTCTTT
TRBV5-1	-	TRBJ1-4	15	-	CASSLAQGVGEKLFF	TGCGCCAGCAGCTTGGCGCAAGGGGTCGGAGAAAAACTGTTTTTT